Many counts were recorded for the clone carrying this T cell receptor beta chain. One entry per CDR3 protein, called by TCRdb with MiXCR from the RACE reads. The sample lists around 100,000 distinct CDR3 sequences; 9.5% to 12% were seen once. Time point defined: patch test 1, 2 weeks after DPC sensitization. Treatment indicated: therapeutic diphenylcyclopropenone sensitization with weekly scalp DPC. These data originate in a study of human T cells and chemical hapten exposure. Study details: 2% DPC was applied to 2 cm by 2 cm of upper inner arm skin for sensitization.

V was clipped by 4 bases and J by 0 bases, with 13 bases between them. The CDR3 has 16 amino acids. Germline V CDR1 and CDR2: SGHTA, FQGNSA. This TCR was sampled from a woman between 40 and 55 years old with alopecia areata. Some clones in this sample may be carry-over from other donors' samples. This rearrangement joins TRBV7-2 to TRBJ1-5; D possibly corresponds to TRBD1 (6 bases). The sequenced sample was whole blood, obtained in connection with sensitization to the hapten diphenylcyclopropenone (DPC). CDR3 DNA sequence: TGTGCCAGCAGCTCAATTGGACAGTATAGCAATCAGCCCCAGCATTTT. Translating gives CASSSIGQYSNQPQHF.